Described below is a single T cell receptor (beta chain) sequence and its context. The sample belongs to a study of ipilimumab plus nivolumab after autologous stem cell transplantation. Clones were read by immunoSEQ multiplex PCR, and TCRdb kept only the in-frame ones, dropping some. This table holds approximately 20,000 clones, roughly four fifths found once. V lost 5 bases, J lost 1 base, and 14 bases lay in between. Per germline, CDR1 SGHVS and CDR2 FNYEAQ. The CDR3 has 15 amino acids. The sequenced sample was PBMCs, obtained in a trial of ipilimumab plus nivolumab as post-transplant consolidation. This sequence was found in a male donor with diffuse large B-cell lymphoma. The rearrangement uses TRBV7-6 and TRBJ1-1, with D possibly matching TRBD1 (5 bases). The CDR3 bases are TGTGCCAGCAGCCAAGGGGCCCCTGGGAACACTGAAGCTTTCTTT. This sequence encodes CASSQGAPGNTEAFF.